The rows below give T cell receptor beta chains drawn from one sample of a study of blood T cell repertoires in COVID-19. TCRdb's copy holds only in-frame clones and misses some; the assay was immunoSEQ multiplex PCR. This sample has approximately 240,000 clones, with 85% to 95% found just once. The sequenced material came from PBMCs or T cells enriched from blood (not recorded which). All receptors derive from a woman aged 18-29 years who had recovered from COVID-19. Each CDR3 is given with its conserved first and last residue. D genes are given only for firm matches. Some rows have no size entry. The others give once, few or many, or a class for an expanded clone.

d_gene,v_gene,j_gene,abundance,CDR3nt,CDR3aa
TRBD1,TRBV27,TRBJ1-2,.,TGTGCCAGCAGTTTACGGGGACAGGGCCCCGGCTACACCTTC,CASSLRGQGPGYTF
.,TRBV25-1,TRBJ2-7,.,TGTGCCAGCAGTGAATTGATGTACTCCAAGCAGTACTTC,CASSELMYSKQYF
TRBD1,TRBV4-1,TRBJ2-2,.,TGCGGGAGGGGGTCGGGACAGGCGAACACCGGGGAGCTGTTTTTT,CGRGSGQANTGELFF
.,TRBV5-1,TRBJ1-5,.,TGCGCCAGCAGCCCGGCGGGGGACCTAACGCCCCAGCATTTT,CASSPAGDLTPQHF
.,TRBV18,TRBJ2-7,.,TGTGCCAGCTCACCTGGCCAGGGCCCCTACGAGCAGTACTTC,CASSPGQGPYEQYF
.,TRBV19,TRBJ1-4,.,TGTGCCAGTAGTCAGGGCGAGAGTGAAAAACTGTTTTTT,CASSQGESEKLFF
TRBD1,TRBV2,TRBJ1-2,.,TGTGCCGGACACAGGGGGGGAAGAAATGGCTACACCTTC,CAGHRGGRNGYTF
TRBD1,TRBV29-1,TRBJ1-2,few,TGCAGCGTTGAAATCAAGGGGGCCCAAAACCTCTATGGCTACACCTTC,CSVEIKGAQNLYGYTF
.,TRBV19,TRBJ2-5,.,TGTGCCAGTGGTAGAACGGGGGGCGGAGAGACCCAGTACTTC,CASGRTGGGETQYF
.,TRBV9,TRBJ2-1,once,TGTGCCAGCAGCGTAGATCAGGGGAAATACAATGAGCAGTTCTTC,CASSVDQGKYNEQFF
.,TRBV6-2/TRBV6-3,TRBJ2-2,.,TGTGCCAGCAGTTTCGGTGACACCGGGGAGCTGTTTTTT,CASSFGDTGELFF
.,TRBV5-1,TRBJ1-1,.,TGCGCCAGCAGCTTGAGGGTTGACAGGAACACTGAAGCTTTCTTT,CASSLRVDRNTEAFF
TRBD2,TRBV18,TRBJ2-7,.,TGTGCCAGCTCACCAAGAAAGGCGGGAGCATCGTACGAGCAGTACTTC,CASSPRKAGASYEQYF
TRBD2,TRBV7-2,TRBJ2-5,.,TGTGCCAGCAGCTCGGGACTAGCGGGGTTGGAGACCCAGTACTTC,CASSSGLAGLETQYF
.,TRBV7-9,TRBJ1-6,.,TGTGCCAGCAAACCGGGATCTAGCTCCTATAATTCACCCCTCCACTTT,CASKPGSSSYNSPLHF